The next 9 T cell receptor beta chains were all read from a single sample in a study of CD8+ T cells in alopecia areata. Following RNA extraction, reverse transcription yielded cDNA that acted as the sequencing template. TCRdb's copy holds only in-frame clones and misses some; the assay was immunoSEQ multiplex PCR. The table records 150,000 to 200,000 clones, 55% of them present only once. Sequenced: CD4+ T cells sorted from blood. The receptors originated from a human donor in good health.

The chain recombines TRBV2 with TRBJ2-5, with D hard to call. The CDR3 totals 14 residues. The ends were cut back, 9 bases at V and 3 bases at J, with 17 bases in the middle. Germline values: CDR1 SNHLY, CDR2 FYNNEI. The chain's CDR3 is CARPRKGLKETQYF. In nucleotides, the CDR3 is TGTGCCAGACCGCGGAAGGGTCTTAAAGAGACCCAGTACTTC.

The CDR3 sequence: CASSVGTSGRKGNEQFF. CDR3 sequence (DNA): TGTGCCAGCAGCGTTGGGACTAGCGGGAGGAAAGGCAATGAGCAGTTCTTC. This chain joins TRBV9 and TRBJ2-1; 15 nucleotides match TRBD2. Germline assignment: CDR1 SGDLS and CDR2 YYNGEE. CDR3 length: 17 residues. J lost 6 bases, V lost 2 bases, and 6 bases had no gene match.

This sequence joins TRBV25-1 and TRBJ2-7; D gene uncertain. Germline V gene data show CDR1 as MGHDK and CDR2 as SYGVNS. V was trimmed by 2 bases and J by 0 bases, leaving 11 bases between them. This CDR3 comprises 15 residues. DNA of the CDR3: TGTGCCAGCAGTGAAACGCGACTGAGCTCCTACGAGCAGTACTTC. The encoded protein is CASSETRLSSYEQYF.

The V and J genes are TRBV29-1 and TRBJ2-3; D might be TRBD2 (5 bases). The CDR3 covers 15 residues. Trimming left V 4 bases short and J 6 bases short, with 20 bases between. CDR1 is SQVTM and CDR2 is ANQGSEA in the germline V gene. The CDR3 DNA sequence: TGCAGCGTTGGAAGCGTCCACGGGGTGGGGGATACGCAGTATTTT. Translation: CSVGSVHGVGDTQYF.

The chain combines TRBV7-6 with TRBJ2-1; 7 nucleotides match TRBD2. The CDR3 is made up of 15 amino acids. V trimming: 1 base; J trimming: 4 bases; junction bases outside the gene matches: 4. Germline assignment: CDR1 SGHVS and CDR2 FNYEAQ. CDR3 DNA: TGTGCCAGCAGCTTAGGGAGCGGGGTATACAATGAGCAGTTCTTC. Its protein is CASSLGSGVYNEQFF.

The chain recombines TRBV25-1 with TRBJ2-2; possibly TRBD1 or TRBD2 for D (5 bases each). CDR3 length: 17 residues. Per the germline V gene, CDR1 is MGHDK and CDR2 is SYGVNS. Trimming cost V 8 bases and J 0 bases, with 19 bases left between them. CDR3 amino acids: CASHTGNGASNTGELFF. The DNA for the CDR3 is TGTGCCAGCCACACCGGAAACGGGGCCTCGAACACCGGGGAGCTGTTTTTT. Supplemented by reference TRBV25-1 and TRBJ2-2, the full variable domain reads EADIYQTPRYLVIGTGKKITLECSQTMGHDKMYWYQQDPGMELHLIHYSYGVNSTEKGDLSSESTVSRIRTEHFPLTLESARPSHTSQYLCASHTGNGASNTGELFFGEGSRLTVL.

A few counts support this clone. V gene TRBV10-3 combines with J gene TRBJ2-5, with D maybe TRBD2 (6 bases). Trimming took off 5 bases at V and 1 base at J, with 14 bases between the two ends. Germline CDR1 is ENHRY and CDR2 is SYGVKD. The CDR3 length is 15 residues. The CDR3 loop is CAISLRDGSQETQYF. The CDR3 coding sequence is TGTGCCATCAGTCTCCGCGACGGGAGCCAAGAGACCCAGTACTTC.

A few counts support this clone. The genes are TRBV7-9 and TRBJ1-4; TRBD1 is a possible D gene (5 bases). Germline V gives CDR1 SEHNR, CDR2 FQNEAQ (reference sequence). V lost 6 bases and J 3 bases, leaving 17 bases between the germline ends. This CDR3 is 16 amino acids long. The CDR3 here is CASSYSRRGSNEKLFF. CDR3 DNA: TGTGCCAGCAGTTACTCCCGCCGGGGGTCTAATGAAAAACTGTTTTTT.

The chain uses TRBV29-1 and TRBJ2-5; D remains ambiguous. CDR1 is SQVTM, CDR2 ANQGSEA, per germline. This CDR3 region has 11 residues. V was cut by 4 bases and J by 4 bases, with 7 bases left in between. CDR3: CSVGSIETQYF. CDR3 coding DNA: TGCAGCGTTGGCTCAATAGAGACCCAGTACTTC.